This T cell receptor (beta chain) was sequenced during a study of blood T cell repertoires in COVID-19. This clone has only one observation. Authors' processing steps: Nucleated cell counts were estimated from reference gene primer amplification. Sequenced by immunoSEQ multiplex PCR; TCRdb stores in-frame clones only, minus some. V, J and clone size were drawn from that table, and D and trimming were deduced from the DNA. The sample lists approximately 240,000 clones; about 80% were seen once. The CDR3 sequence is 11 residues long. Germline V CDR1 and CDR2: SQVTM, ANQGSEA. Deletions cut 5 bases from V and 6 bases from J, with 10 bases between.

The sequence was collected from a woman aged 25 to 39 who had recovered from COVID-19. The chain couples TRBV29-1 to TRBJ1-1, with D uncertain. The sequencing sample was made of peripheral blood. The CDR3 reads CSVRQSAEAFF. The CDR3 DNA is TGCAGCGTTAGGCAGAGCGCTGAAGCTTTCTTT.